These T cell receptor beta chains were read from a single sample in a study of shared clonotypes between healthy human individuals. Generated by immunoSEQ multiplex PCR, the TCRdb table keeps only in-frame clones and is missing some. The sample lists about 670,000 clones, 60% to 80% occurring once. Sequencing input: memory CD4+ T cells sorted from blood. The receptors shown here come from a woman aged 25 to 39 in good health. Both conserved end residues are part of each CDR3. A D gene is named only where the DNA matches it firmly. Only part of the rows carry a size: once, few, many, or a class if the clone is expanded.

abundance	j_gene	v_gene	d_gene	CDR3nt	CDR3aa
NA	TRBJ1-4	TRBV28	NA	TGTGCCAGCAGTCCCGCGGGAGGGAATGAAAAACTGTTTTTT	CASSPAGGNEKLFF
once	TRBJ1-1	TRBV6-1	NA	TGTGCCAGCAGTGGTTTGAGGGCCACTGAAGCTTTCTTT	CASSGLRATEAFF
many	TRBJ1-1	TRBV7-9	TRBD1	TGTGCCAGCAGCTCCGGGACAGGTGAAGCTTTCTTT	CASSSGTGEAFF
NA	TRBJ2-3	TRBV19	TRBD2	TGTGCCAGTAACCACCGGACTAGCGGGAGTTTAGATACGCAGTATTTT	CASNHRTSGSLDTQYF
NA	TRBJ2-5	TRBV6-1	NA	TGTGCCAGCCGATTAGGGTTTGGGGAGACCCAGTACTTC	CASRLGFGETQYF
NA	TRBJ1-3	TRBV28	TRBD1	TGTGCCAGCCGATCATGGACAGGCTACTCTGGAAACACCATATATTTT	CASRSWTGYSGNTIYF
NA	TRBJ2-7	TRBV27	TRBD2	TGTGCCAGCAGTGCCCTAGCGGGAGCGTACGAGCAGTACTTC	CASSALAGAYEQYF
NA	TRBJ2-7	TRBV5-6	TRBD1	TGTGCCAGCAGCGGAAGGGACAGGGCGCACAACGAGCAGTACTTC	CASSGRDRAHNEQYF
NA	TRBJ1-4	TRBV28	TRBD1	TGTGCCAGCACCCGATCCGCCGGGACAGGGGGGAAAAAACTGTTTTTT	CASTRSAGTGGKKLFF
NA	TRBJ1-1	TRBV2	NA	TGTGCCAGCAGGGCCGGTGAGACAGTCGGCACTGAAGCTTTCTTT	CASRAGETVGTEAFF
many	TRBJ2-1	TRBV11-1	NA	TGTGCCAGCAGCCCTACTCCCCTCTCCTACAATGAGCAGTTCTTC	CASSPTPLSYNEQFF
few	TRBJ1-5	TRBV30	NA	TGTGCCTGGAGTGCAGCCCAGGGAAATCAGCCCCAGCATTTT	CAWSAAQGNQPQHF
NA	TRBJ2-4	TRBV7-2	NA	TGTGCCAGCAGCACCAGCTTAGCCAAAAACATTCAGTACTTC	CASSTSLAKNIQYF
NA	TRBJ2-3	TRBV7-9	NA	TGTGCCAGCAGCCTTACCTCTAGCACAGATACGCAGTATTTT	CASSLTSSTDTQYF
NA	TRBJ2-2	TRBV19	TRBD1	TGTGCCAGTACCCACCCCGGGACAGGGAGGGAAAGCGCCGGGGAGCTGTTTTTT	CASTHPGTGRESAGELFF
NA	TRBJ2-3	TRBV6-1	TRBD2	TGTGCCAGCAGTGAATTGGCGGGAGGGCCAGATACGCAGTATTTT	CASSELAGGPDTQYF
NA	TRBJ2-5	TRBV2	NA	TGTGCCAGCAGCGGGGAGTTCGGGATCGGGCAGTACTTC	CASSGEFGIGQYF
NA	TRBJ2-5	TRBV28	NA	TGTGCCAGCAGTCCCGGAGGAGTGCCCCAAGAGACCCAGTACTTC	CASSPGGVPQETQYF
many	TRBJ1-1	TRBV5-1	NA	TGCGCCAGCAGCCTGGGGGCCGAGACCTTCCGGGCTCGGCAGGGTTTCTTT	CASSLGAETFRARQGFF
NA	TRBJ2-7	TRBV15	NA	TGTGCCACCAGCGAAAGACCCGACGAGCAGTACTTC	CATSERPDEQYF
NA	TRBJ2-1	TRBV18	NA	TGTGCCAGCTCACCGGGGCACTACAATGAGCAGTTCTTC	CASSPGHYNEQFF
few	TRBJ1-1	TRBV2	NA	TGTGCCGGGCGAAGGGAGGGGAACACTGAAGCTTTCTTT	CAGRREGNTEAFF
NA	TRBJ1-1	TRBV7-9	NA	TGTGCCAGCAGCTCGATTGGCGGGAACACTGAAGCTTTCTTT	CASSSIGGNTEAFF
NA	TRBJ2-7	TRBV7-4	NA	TGTGCCAGCAGCTTAAACAGGGCGGATGGGCAGTACTTC	CASSLNRADGQYF
NA	TRBJ1-1	TRBV7-2	NA	TGTGCCAGCAGCCCCTTGGGGGGGACGGCTGAAGCTTTCTTT	CASSPLGGTAEAFF
few	TRBJ2-5	TRBV28	NA	TGTGCCAGCAGTCAATGGGGGGTCAGGGAAGAGACCCAGTACTTC	CASSQWGVREETQYF
NA	TRBJ1-4	TRBV5-1	TRBD1	TGCGCCAGCAGCTTGACAAACAGGGGGCCGACTAATGAAAAACTGTTTTTT	CASSLTNRGPTNEKLFF
NA	TRBJ1-2	TRBV10-1	TRBD1	TGCGCCAGCAGCCGGACAGGCGACTATGGCTACACCTTC	CASSRTGDYGYTF
few	TRBJ2-5	TRBV2	NA	TGTGCCAGCAGTGAAGAGGCAGGGTACCAAGAGACCCAGTACTTC	CASSEEAGYQETQYF
NA	TRBJ2-5	TRBV5-1	TRBD2	TGCGCCAGCAGCAGACAACAGGGGGCCTTACTAGCGGGAGGTGAGACCCAGTACTTC	CASSRQQGALLAGGETQYF
NA	TRBJ1-1	TRBV6-1	TRBD1	TGTGCCAGCAGTTTTTTCAGGGGGGAAGCTTTCTTT	CASSFFRGEAFF
NA	TRBJ2-7	TRBV6-5	TRBD2	TGTGCCAGCAGTTACTCGAAGGCGGGAGAAAGTAACGAGCAGTACTTC	CASSYSKAGESNEQYF
once	TRBJ1-1	TRBV27	NA	TGTGCCAGCGTTAATACAGGGAACACTGAAGCTTTCTTT	CASVNTGNTEAFF
NA	TRBJ2-7	TRBV18	NA	TGTGCCAGCTCACCAAGCCAGGGGACCTACGAGCAGTACTTC	CASSPSQGTYEQYF
NA	TRBJ2-1	TRBV27	NA	TGTGCCAGCAGATTGGGACATTCCAACTATCGCAACAATGAGCAGTTCTTC	CASRLGHSNYRNNEQFF
NA	TRBJ2-1	TRBV12-5	TRBD2	TGTGCTAGTGGTTTGGAACGGACTAGCGGGGGATACAATGAGCAGTTCTTC	CASGLERTSGGYNEQFF
NA	TRBJ2-3	TRBV7-9	NA	TGTGCCAGCAGCTTAGGTATTGGGATTTGGAGCACAGATACGCAGTATTTT	CASSLGIGIWSTDTQYF
NA	TRBJ2-1	TRBV18	NA	TGTGCCAGCTCACCCGGACAGTACAATGAGCAGTTCTTC	CASSPGQYNEQFF
once	TRBJ2-6	TRBV6-1	NA	TGTGCCAGCAGTGATGGCGGTACTGGGGCCAACGTCCTGACTTTC	CASSDGGTGANVLTF
NA	TRBJ2-7	TRBV7-9	TRBD1	TGTGCCAGCAGCTCCGGGACAGGGGAGAGGTACGAGCAGTACTTC	CASSSGTGERYEQYF
NA	TRBJ2-7	TRBV18	TRBD1	TGTGCCAGCCAGACGACAGGGAGTGACGAGCAGTACTTC	CASQTTGSDEQYF
NA	TRBJ2-7	TRBV5-1	NA	TGCGCCAGCAGCTTGCTTGGGGGAATCGGGTACGAGCAGTACTTC	CASSLLGGIGYEQYF